The 11 T cell receptor beta chains below all came from one sample that was sequenced in a study of identical twins. TCRdb analysed the 5' RACE reads with MiXCR anew, one entry per CDR3 protein. The profile covers about 210,000 distinct CDR3 sequences, with roughly a tenth appearing a single time and over 4.5% taken by the ten largest. Sequenced input: memory (CD45RO+) T cells sorted from blood. The receptor set was obtained from a woman under 30 in good health.

This clonotype was counted between two and nine times. V usage is TRBV11-2 and J usage is TRBJ2-1, with D perhaps TRBD2 (5 bases). The CDR3 has 19 residues. From germline, CDR1 is SGHAT and CDR2 FQNNGV. Trimming shortened V by 1 base and J by 4 bases, and 23 bases separated the two germline ends. The CDR3 sequence is CASSLGGTTASRIYNEQFF. CDR3 in DNA: TGTGCCAGCAGCTTAGGAGGTACTACGGCTAGCCGGATATACAATGAGCAGTTCTTC.

The chain is built from TRBV18 and TRBJ1-2; TRBD1 matches at 9 bases. The CDR3 runs to 15 residues. Unmatched junction bases numbered 4, after V lost 3 bases and J lost 2 bases. CDR1 KGHSH and CDR2 LQKENI come from the germline V gene. The CDR3 DNA is TGTGCCAGCTCACCGGGACAGGGCGTGAACTATGGCTACACCTTC. This gives the protein CASSPGQGVNYGYTF.

In this sample, this clonotype turned up a few times. The chain recombines TRBV12-3 or TRBV12-4 with TRBJ1-2; D not resolved. Trimming left V 2 bases short and J 3 bases short, with 4 bases between. The CDR3 is made up of 12 amino acids. This CDR3 is CASSLQDYGYTF. The CDR3 DNA reads TGTGCCAGCAGTTTACAGGACTATGGCTACACCTTC.

This clonotype appeared a few times. This rearrangement joins TRBV6-2 or TRBV6-3 to TRBJ1-5; 11 positions agree with TRBD1. From germline, CDR1 is MNHEY and CDR2 SVGEGT. V trimming: 2 bases; J trimming: 6 bases; junction bases outside the gene matches: 9. The CDR3 spans 17 residues. CDR3 nucleotide sequence: TGTGCCAGCAGTTACGCAATCGGGACAGGGGGGGGTCAGCCCCAGCATTTT. Translation gives CASSYAIGTGGGQPQHF.

The V gene is TRBV5-1, the J gene TRBJ2-1, with D possibly being TRBD2 (6 bases). V was pared by 0 bases and J by 8 bases, with 18 bases between. There are 16 residues in the CDR3. CDR1 and CDR2 from the germline V gene are SGHRS and YFSETQ. The CDR3 sequence: CASSLEGWRGSDEQFF. DNA of the CDR3: TGCGCCAGCAGCTTGGAGGGTTGGCGGGGCTCGGATGAGCAGTTCTTC.

This clonotype was observed a handful of times. The V call is TRBV6-1, the J call TRBJ1-1, with 9 bases lining up with TRBD1. CDR1 MNHNS and CDR2 SASEGT come from the germline V gene. Losses at the gene ends were 5 bases for V and 0 bases for J; bases not matched to a gene: 4. CDR3 length equals 15 residues. CDR3 amino acids: CASSTGTGLNTEAFF. In DNA form, the CDR3 reads TGTGCCAGCAGTACCGGGACAGGGTTGAACACTGAAGCTTTCTTT.

The chain links TRBV19 to TRBJ2-2; the D is unclear. CDR1 is LNHDA and CDR2 is SQIVND in the germline V gene (reference sequence). The CDR3 extends over 14 amino acids. V was pared by 7 bases and J by 1 base, with 10 bases between. Here the CDR3 reads CASTPKLNTGELFF. In nucleotides, the CDR3 is TGTGCCAGTACCCCTAAGCTGAACACCGGGGAGCTGTTTTTT.

This clonotype has only a few counts. The chain uses TRBV6-4 and TRBJ2-3, with 10 positions matching TRBD2. Germline-derived CDR1 and CDR2 are MRHNA and SNTAGT. The CDR3 covers 16 residues. J was trimmed by 1 base and V by 0 bases; bases with no gene match: 1. DNA for the CDR3: TGTGCCAGCAGTGACTCAACTAGCGGGGGCACAGATACGCAGTATTTT. This translates into CASSDSTSGGTDTQYF.

V is TRBV12-3 or TRBV12-4 and J is TRBJ2-2; 8 nucleotides agree with TRBD2. There are 14 residues in the CDR3. J gave up 7 bases and V 7 bases, and 8 bases lay outside the gene matches. CDR3 coding DNA: TGTGCCAGCACCGAGACTAGCGTCGACGGGGAGCTGTTTTTT. It codes for CASTETSVDGELFF.

This clonotype was found a few times. The chain has TRBV11-2 and TRBJ2-7; perhaps TRBD2 as D (5 bases). Germline values: CDR1 SGHAT, CDR2 FQNNGV. The CDR3 spans 14 residues. Trimming removed 0 bases from V and 7 bases from J, with 13 bases in between. The CDR3 DNA follows: TGTGCCAGCAGCTTAGAACGGGGTTCGTTTGAGCAGTACTTC. It translates to CASSLERGSFEQYF. The entire variable domain, with the rest obtained from reference TRBV11-2 and TRBJ2-7, is as follows: EAGVAQSPRYKIIEKRQSVAFWCNPISGHATLYWYQQILGQGPKLLIQFQNNGVVDDSQLPKDRFSAERLKGVDSTLKIQPAKLEDSAVYLCASSLERGSFEQYFGPGTRLTVT.

This clonotype was picked up a small number of times. V and J are TRBV11-1 and TRBJ2-3; D may be TRBD2 (6 bases). Trimming stripped 3 bases from V and 2 bases from J, with 12 bases between. The CDR3 consists of 15 residues. Germline V gene lookup returns CDR1 SGHAT and CDR2 FQDESV (reference sequence). The CDR3 DNA is TGTGCCAGCAGCTTCGCGGGGACCTACACAGATACGCAGTATTTT. Its protein product is CASSFAGTYTDTQYF.